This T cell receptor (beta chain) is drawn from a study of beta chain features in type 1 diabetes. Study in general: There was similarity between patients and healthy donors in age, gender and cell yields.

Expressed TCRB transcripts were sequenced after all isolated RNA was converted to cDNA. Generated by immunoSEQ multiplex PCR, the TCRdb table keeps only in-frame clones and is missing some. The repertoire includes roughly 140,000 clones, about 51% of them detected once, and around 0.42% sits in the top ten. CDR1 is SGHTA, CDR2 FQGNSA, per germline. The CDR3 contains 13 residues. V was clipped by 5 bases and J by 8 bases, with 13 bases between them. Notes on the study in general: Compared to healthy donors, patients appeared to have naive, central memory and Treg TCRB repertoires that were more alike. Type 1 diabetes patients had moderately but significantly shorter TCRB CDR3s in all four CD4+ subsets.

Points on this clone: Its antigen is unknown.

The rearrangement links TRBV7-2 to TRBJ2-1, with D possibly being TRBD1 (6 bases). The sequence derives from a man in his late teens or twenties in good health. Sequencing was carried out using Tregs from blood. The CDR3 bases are TGTGCCAGCAGCCAACAGGGAAGGGATGAGCAGTTCTTC. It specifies CASSQQGRDEQFF.